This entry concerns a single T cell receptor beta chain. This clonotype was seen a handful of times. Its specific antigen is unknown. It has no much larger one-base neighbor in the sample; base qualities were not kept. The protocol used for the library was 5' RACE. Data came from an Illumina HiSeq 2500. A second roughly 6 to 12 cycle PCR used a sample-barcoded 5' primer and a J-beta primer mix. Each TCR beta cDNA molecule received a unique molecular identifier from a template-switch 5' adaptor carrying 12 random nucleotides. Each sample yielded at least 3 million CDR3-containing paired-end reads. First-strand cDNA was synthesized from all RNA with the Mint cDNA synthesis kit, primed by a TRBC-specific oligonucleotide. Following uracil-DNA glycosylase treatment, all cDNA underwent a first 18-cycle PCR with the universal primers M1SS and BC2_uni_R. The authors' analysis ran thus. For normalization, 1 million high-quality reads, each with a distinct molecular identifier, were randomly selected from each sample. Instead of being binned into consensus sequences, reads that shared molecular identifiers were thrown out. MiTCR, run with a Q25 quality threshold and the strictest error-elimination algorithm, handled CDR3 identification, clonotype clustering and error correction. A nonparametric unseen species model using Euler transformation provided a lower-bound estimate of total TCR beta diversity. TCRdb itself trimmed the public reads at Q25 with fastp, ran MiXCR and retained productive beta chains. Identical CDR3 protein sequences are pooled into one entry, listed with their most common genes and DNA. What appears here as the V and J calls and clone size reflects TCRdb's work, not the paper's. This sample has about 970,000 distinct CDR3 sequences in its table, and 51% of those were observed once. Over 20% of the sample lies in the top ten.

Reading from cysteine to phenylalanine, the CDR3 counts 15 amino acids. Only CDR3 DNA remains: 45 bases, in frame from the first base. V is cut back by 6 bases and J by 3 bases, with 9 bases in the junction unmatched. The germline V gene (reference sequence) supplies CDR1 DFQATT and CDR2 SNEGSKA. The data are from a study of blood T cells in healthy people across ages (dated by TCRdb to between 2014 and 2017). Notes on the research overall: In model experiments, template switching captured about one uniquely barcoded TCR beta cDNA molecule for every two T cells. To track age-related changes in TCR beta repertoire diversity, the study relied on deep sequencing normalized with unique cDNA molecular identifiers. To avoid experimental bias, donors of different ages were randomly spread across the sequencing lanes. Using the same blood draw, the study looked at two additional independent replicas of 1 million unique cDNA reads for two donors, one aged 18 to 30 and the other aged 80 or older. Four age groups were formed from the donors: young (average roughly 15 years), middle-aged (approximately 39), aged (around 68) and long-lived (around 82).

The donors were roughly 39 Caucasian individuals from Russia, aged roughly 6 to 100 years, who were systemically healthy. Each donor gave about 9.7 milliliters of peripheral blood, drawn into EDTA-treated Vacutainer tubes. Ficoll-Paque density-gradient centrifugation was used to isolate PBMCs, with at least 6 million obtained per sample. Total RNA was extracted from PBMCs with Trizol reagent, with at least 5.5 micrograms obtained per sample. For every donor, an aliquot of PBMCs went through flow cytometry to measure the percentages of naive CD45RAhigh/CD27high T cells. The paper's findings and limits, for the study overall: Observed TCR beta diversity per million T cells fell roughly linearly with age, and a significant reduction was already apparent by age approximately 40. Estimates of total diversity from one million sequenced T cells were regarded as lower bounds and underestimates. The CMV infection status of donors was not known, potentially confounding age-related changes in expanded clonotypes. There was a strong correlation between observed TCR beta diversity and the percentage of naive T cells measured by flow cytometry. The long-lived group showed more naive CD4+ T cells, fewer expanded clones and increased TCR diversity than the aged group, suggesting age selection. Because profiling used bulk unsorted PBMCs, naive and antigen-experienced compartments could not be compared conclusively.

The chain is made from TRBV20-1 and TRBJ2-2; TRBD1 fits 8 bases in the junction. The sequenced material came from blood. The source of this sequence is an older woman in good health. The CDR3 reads CSAYPRGPYTGELFF. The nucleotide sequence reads TGCAGTGCATACCCCAGGGGGCCATACACCGGGGAGCTGTTTTTT.